Shown below are 29 T cell receptor beta chains from a single sample sequenced in a study of blood T cell repertoires in COVID-19. Repertoires were generated with immunoSEQ multiplex PCR, while TCRdb's copy carries only in-frame clones and drops some. The repertoire consists of 200,000 to 250,000 clones, with around nine tenths occurring once and the leading ten covering more than 6.5%. Sequenced: peripheral blood. These receptors were collected from a woman in her 70s with active or convalescent COVID-19.

The rearrangement joins TRBV7-8 to TRBJ1-1; D is possibly TRBD1 (5 bases). The V gene's germline CDR1 is SGHVS and CDR2 FQNEAQ. The CDR3 loop spans 14 amino acids. V gave up 5 bases and J gave up 7 bases, with 17 bases separating them. The CDR3 sequence: CASSRSGVGNEAFF. The CDR3 nucleotides are TGTGCCAGCAGCCGCTCGGGGGTGGGTAATGAAGCTTTCTTT.

The chain recombines TRBV3-1 (or the pseudogene TRBV3-2) with TRBJ2-3; possibly TRBD2 for D (6 bases). CDR1 is LGHDT and CDR2 is YNNKEL in the germline V gene (reference sequence). CDR3 length: 14 amino acids. The ends were cut back, 1 base at V and 8 bases at J, with 13 bases in the middle. CDR3 region: CASSQGRGTGTQYF. In DNA, the CDR3 is TGTGCCAGCAGCCAAGGACGGGGGACTGGTACGCAGTATTTT.

This clone was counted between two and nine times. This sequence joins TRBV5-6 and TRBJ1-1, with a tentative D call TRBD1 (5 bases). Germline V gene sequence: CDR1 SGHDT, CDR2 YYEEEE. The CDR3 is 12 amino acids. Trimming removed 5 bases at V and 5 bases at J, with 10 bases between. The chain's CDR3 is CASRGTDTEAFF. CDR3 nucleotide sequence: TGTGCCAGCAGGGGGACTGATACTGAAGCTTTCTTT.

This CDR3 reads CASSTPPQNEQFF. Written as DNA, the CDR3 is TGCGCCAGCAGCACCCCCCCACAAAATGAGCAGTTCTTC. This chain links TRBV5-1 with TRBJ2-1; D gene uncertain. CDR1 and CDR2 from the germline V gene are SGHRS and YFSETQ. Trimming removed 4 bases at V and 7 bases at J, with 12 bases between. There are 13 residues in the CDR3.

The rearrangement joins TRBV7-3 to TRBJ1-1; maybe TRBD1 (5 bases). The CDR3 totals 13 residues. CDR1 is SGHTA and CDR2 is FQGTGA in the germline V gene. V was pared by 6 bases and J by 7 bases, with 15 bases between. In DNA form, the CDR3 reads TGTGCCAGCAGTTTGGGAGGGACCATTGAAGCTTTCTTT. Residues: CASSLGGTIEAFF. Supplemented by reference TRBV7-3 and TRBJ1-1, the full variable domain reads GAGVSQTPSNKVTEKGKYVELRCDPISGHTALYWYRQSLGQGPEFLIYFQGTGAADDSGLPNDRFFAVRPEGSVSTLKIQRTERGDSAVYLCASSLGGTIEAFFGQGTRLTVV.

V is TRBV5-8 and J is TRBJ2-3; a weak D match, TRBD2 (5 bases). The V gene's germline CDR1 is SGHTS and CDR2 YDEGEE. The CDR3 is 14 residues long. V lost 7 bases and J lost 2, with 14 bases in between. CDR3 sequence: CASARGLPTDTQYF. For the CDR3, the DNA is TGTGCCAGCGCCAGAGGGTTACCCACAGATACGCAGTATTTT.

The CDR3 sequence: CASSLDSGQGYEQYF. The CDR3 DNA is TGTGCCAGCAGCTTAGACTCGGGACAGGGCTACGAGCAGTACTTC. This chain connects TRBV11-3 to TRBJ2-7; 9 nucleotides line up with TRBD1. CDR1 SGHNT and CDR2 YENEEA come from the germline V gene. CDR3 length: 15 residues. With 0 bases clipped from V and 3 bases from J, the junction kept 3 bases outside the gene matches.

This clone has a handful of counts. Germline and junction disagree at one end, which may indicate a read error. The J gene is TRBJ2-1, the V gene TRBV4-3; 8 nucleotides align to TRBD1. The CDR3 consists of 14 residues. CDR1 and CDR2 from the germline V gene are LGHNA and YSLEER. The CDR3 is CASSQETGGLLCVF. The CDR3 DNA reads TGCGCCAGCAGCCAAGAAACAGGGGGACTCCTTTGTGTCTTC.

The chain carries TRBV9 and TRBJ2-3; TRBD2 matches 12 bases. Trimming took 1 base from V and 1 from J; bases not matched to a gene: 1. CDR3 size: 16 residues. From germline, CDR1 is SGDLS and CDR2 YYNGEE. As DNA, the CDR3 is TGTGCCAGCAGCGTACGACTAGCGGGGGGCACAGATACGCAGTATTTT. This translates into CASSVRLAGGTDTQYF.

The J gene is TRBJ2-5, the V gene TRBV4-2; maybe TRBD1 (6 bases). In germline, CDR1 is LGHNA, CDR2 YNFKEQ. The V gene lost 2 bases and the J gene lost 2 bases, with 12 bases spanning the gap. CDR3 length: 15 amino acids. The CDR3, as DNA: TGTGCCAGCAGCCAACCCGACAGGTTTCAAGAGACCCAGTACTTC. Encoded protein: CASSQPDRFQETQYF.

The chain links TRBV29-1 to TRBJ2-5, with D possibly TRBD1 on 8 matching bases. CDR3 length equals 12 residues. The germline CDR1 and CDR2 sequences are SQVTM and ANQGSEA. Trimming stripped 7 bases from V and 5 bases from J, with 14 bases between. Written as DNA, the CDR3 is TGCAGCGCCGGACAGGGAGGGGAGACCCAGTACTTC. The encoded protein is CSAGQGGETQYF.

The chain combines TRBV6-5 with TRBJ1-5; 9 nucleotides line up with TRBD1. The CDR3 is made up of 14 amino acids. The J segment lost 6 bases and the V segment lost 6 bases, leaving 6 bases of the junction unmatched. Germline V gene sequence: CDR1 MNHEY, CDR2 SVGAGI. CDR3 in DNA: TGTGCCAGCAGAGGACAGGGGCAAAGTCAGCCCCAGCATTTT. Translated, it gives CASRGQGQSQPQHF.

On this clone: Other DNA sequences within the sample encode an identical CDR3. This rearrangement joins TRBV7-9 to TRBJ2-1; D gene uncertain. V was trimmed by 5 bases and J by 3 bases, leaving 5 bases between them. Germline CDR1 is SEHNR and CDR2 is FQNEAQ (reference sequence). The CDR3 sequence is 12 residues long. The CDR3: CASSPGYNEQFF. As DNA, the CDR3 is TGTGCCAGCAGCCCAGGCTACAATGAGCAGTTCTTC.

The chain employs TRBV11-2 and TRBJ1-2, with D unresolved. The germline V gene has CDR1 SGHAT and CDR2 FQNNGV. V was clipped by 0 bases and J by 1 base, with 6 bases between them. The length of the CDR3 is 14 residues. This chain's CDR3 is CASSLDANNYGYTF. CDR3 nucleotides: TGTGCCAGCAGCTTAGATGCGAATAACTATGGCTACACCTTC. Looking up the rest from reference TRBV11-2 and TRBJ1-2 gives the full variable domain: EAGVAQSPRYKIIEKRQSVAFWCNPISGHATLYWYQQILGQGPKLLIQFQNNGVVDDSQLPKDRFSAERLKGVDSTLKIQPAKLEDSAVYLCASSLDANNYGYTFGSGTRLTVV.

The genes are TRBV7-2 and TRBJ2-1, with 8 bases aligning to TRBD1. V trimming: 6 bases; J trimming: 6 bases; junction bases outside the gene matches: 7. This CDR3 region has 14 residues. Germline V lookup: CDR1 SGHTA, CDR2 FQGNSA. The CDR3 protein is CASSSTGVVNEQFF. CDR3 bases: TGTGCCAGCAGTTCGACAGGGGTCGTCAATGAGCAGTTCTTC.

J is TRBJ2-7 and V is TRBV20-1; 15 bases align to TRBD2. The V gene's germline CDR1 is DFQATT and CDR2 SNEGSKA (reference sequence). The CDR3 totals 16 residues. V shed 3 bases, J shed 2 bases, and the junction held 5 bases outside the gene matches. The CDR3 DNA reads TGCAGTGCTAGTGGACTAGCGGGGGGGCTGACCTACGAGCAGTACTTC. Protein: CSASGLAGGLTYEQYF.

V is TRBV5-1 and J is TRBJ1-2; D is possibly TRBD1 (6 bases). CDR1 is SGHRS, CDR2 YFSETQ, per germline. V lost 3 bases, J lost 0 bases, and 9 bases lay in between. CDR3 length: 14 residues. In DNA form, the CDR3 reads TGCGCCAGCAGCTGGGGACAAGCTAACTATGGCTACACCTTC. Protein: CASSWGQANYGYTF.

The chain has TRBV7-9 and TRBJ1-2, with 8 bases fitting TRBD1. V shed 2 bases, J shed 4 bases, and the junction held 6 bases outside the gene matches. The germline V gene encodes CDR1 SEHNR and CDR2 FQNEAQ (reference sequence). The CDR3 totals 15 residues. CDR3 sequence (DNA): TGTGCCAGCAGCTTATTTACGACAGGGGTCTATGGCTACACCTTC. Translating it yields CASSLFTTGVYGYTF.

V usage is TRBV11-2 and J usage is TRBJ1-1, with 7 bases identical to TRBD1. The junction had 7 bases not matched to a gene; V was cut back by 5 bases and J by 1 base. CDR3 length equals 15 residues. CDR1 is SGHAT and CDR2 is FQNNGV in the germline V gene. The CDR3 sequence: CASSTRQGGNTEAFF. Here the CDR3 DNA reads TGTGCCAGCAGCACCCGACAGGGAGGGAACACTGAAGCTTTCTTT.

This clone was picked up a small number of times. This sequence joins TRBV6-2 or TRBV6-3 and TRBJ1-1; D is ambiguous. Germline V gene lookup returns CDR1 MNHEY and CDR2 SVGEGT. With 2 bases removed from V and 5 bases from J, the gap between germline ends came to 9 bases. This CDR3 has 13 residues. The CDR3 loop reads CASSYPGKTEAFF. CDR3 coding DNA: TGTGCCAGCAGTTACCCGGGGAAGACTGAAGCTTTCTTT.

The chain recombines TRBV7-3 with TRBJ1-6, with D unresolved. Germline CDR1 SGHTA, CDR2 FQGTGA. The V end lost 2 bases, the J end lost 8 bases, and 10 bases lay between the germline ends. This CDR3 region has 14 residues. The CDR3 nucleotides are TGTGCCAGCAGCTTAGTAGGAGGTGATTCACCCCTCCACTTT. Translated: CASSLVGGDSPLHF.

This clone was seen only once. J is TRBJ2-1 and V is TRBV20-1, with 9 bases aligning to TRBD1. Germline CDR1 and CDR2: DFQATT and SNEGSKA (reference sequence). J was trimmed by 6 bases and V by 3 bases; bases with no gene match: 6. This CDR3 spans 14 amino acids. The CDR3 DNA sequence: TGCAGTGCTAGTGGGACAGGGAAAGGCAATGAGCAGTTCTTC. This translates into CSASGTGKGNEQFF.

V usage is TRBV7-8 and J usage is TRBJ1-6, with TRBD1 as a possible D gene (6 bases). CDR3 length equals 18 residues. Germline V lookup: CDR1 SGHVS, CDR2 FQNEAQ. Trimming left V 0 bases short and J 4 bases short, with 16 bases between. CDR3 bases: TGTGCCAGCAGCTTAGCGGGGGGGACACCGAGGTATAATTCACCCCTCCACTTT. Its translation is CASSLAGGTPRYNSPLHF.

The chain has TRBV4-1 and TRBJ1-6; 7 bases fit TRBD1. V was clipped by 4 bases and J by 6 bases; unmatched bases: 3. The germline V gene encodes CDR1 MGHRA and CDR2 YSYEKL. This CDR3 comprises 14 residues. CDR3 DNA: TGCGCCAGCAGCCGAAGGACAGGTAATTCACCCCTCCACTTT. This gives the protein CASSRRTGNSPLHF.

Only one count was recorded for this clone. The chain is built from TRBV23-1 and TRBJ2-3; D possibly corresponds to TRBD2 (5 bases). TRBV23-1 is an ORF for which the function is uncertain. Trimming cost V 1 base and J 8 bases, with 10 bases left between them. The CDR3 runs 13 residues. This CDR3 is CASSQWGVVTQYF. The CDR3 nucleotides are TGCGCCAGCAGTCAATGGGGAGTGGTTACGCAGTATTTT.

This clone was counted once. The chain has TRBV11-2 and TRBJ1-2; D gene uncertain. The V end was cut by 5 bases, the J end by 5 bases, with 12 bases between. Germline lookup yields CDR1 SGHAT and CDR2 FQNNGV. This CDR3 is built from 13 residues. Here the CDR3 reads CASSPGLSYGYTF. The CDR3 nucleotides are TGTGCCAGCAGCCCGGGTCTGTCATATGGCTACACCTTC.

The V call is TRBV5-1, the J call TRBJ1-4; the D gene is possibly TRBD1 (5 bases). CDR3 size: 14 residues. Trimming removed 4 bases from V and 8 bases from J, with 15 bases in between. The germline gives CDR1 SGHRS, CDR2 YFSETQ. Written as DNA, the CDR3 is TGCGCCAGCAGCCAAACCTTCCGGGGGGAAAAACTGTTTTTT. This gives the protein CASSQTFRGEKLFF.

This clone was counted once. CDR3 in amino acids: CASSFRTGQQETQYF. Written as DNA, the CDR3 is TGCGCCAGCTCTTTTCGGACGGGACAGCAAGAGACCCAGTACTTC. The chain combines TRBV10-1 with TRBJ2-5; TRBD1 agrees at 7 bases. The germline V gene has CDR1 WNHNN and CDR2 SYGVQD (reference sequence). The length of the CDR3 is 15 residues. The junction had 11 bases not matched to a gene; V was cut back by 8 bases and J by 2 bases.

The J gene is TRBJ2-2, the V gene TRBV6-5; 8 bases fit TRBD2. This CDR3 spans 15 amino acids. V shed 4 bases and J 6 bases; nucleotides not matched to a gene: 7. Germline V gene sequence: CDR1 MNHEY, CDR2 SVGAGI. CDR3 residues: CASSWAGRGAGELFF. The CDR3 DNA follows: TGTGCCAGCAGTTGGGCCGGGAGGGGTGCCGGGGAGCTGTTTTTT.